This TCR beta chain originates from a study of shared clonotypes between healthy human individuals. Study-level results: Rarefaction demonstrated incomplete sorted-subset sequencing despite large depth.

Remarks on this clone: Its specificity is unknown.

As defined, naive CD8 cells were CD45RO-negative and positively selected for CCR7, with terminally differentiated effector memory CD45RA+ cells excluded. Clones were read by immunoSEQ multiplex PCR, and TCRdb kept only the in-frame ones, dropping some. The sample includes around 600,000 clones, 85% to 95% of them seen just once. Sequencing was done on a sample of naive CD8+ T cells sorted from blood. The TCR originated in a woman aged 25 to 39 in good health.

The CDR3 DNA reads TGTGCCAGCAGCTTGGGGGCGAACACCGGGGAGCTGTTTTTT. Amino acid sequence: CASSLGANTGELFF. This chain uses TRBV5-6 with TRBJ2-2, with D uncertain. The CDR3 spans 14 residues. Between the trimmed V and J ends, which lost 0 bases and 0 bases, there was a span of 3 bases. Germline CDR1 and CDR2: SGHDT and YYEEEE.